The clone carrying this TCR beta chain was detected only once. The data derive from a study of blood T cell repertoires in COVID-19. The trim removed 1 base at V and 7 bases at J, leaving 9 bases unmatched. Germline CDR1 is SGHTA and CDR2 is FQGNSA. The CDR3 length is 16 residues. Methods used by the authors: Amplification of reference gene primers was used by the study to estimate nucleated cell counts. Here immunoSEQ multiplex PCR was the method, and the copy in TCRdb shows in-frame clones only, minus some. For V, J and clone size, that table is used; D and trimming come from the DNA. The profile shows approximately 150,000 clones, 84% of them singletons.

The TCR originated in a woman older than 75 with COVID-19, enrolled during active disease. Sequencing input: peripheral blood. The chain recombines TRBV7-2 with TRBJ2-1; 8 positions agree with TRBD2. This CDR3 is CASSLEVGGALNEQFF. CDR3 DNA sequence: TGTGCCAGCAGCTTAGAGGTCGGGGGGGCTCTTAATGAGCAGTTCTTC.